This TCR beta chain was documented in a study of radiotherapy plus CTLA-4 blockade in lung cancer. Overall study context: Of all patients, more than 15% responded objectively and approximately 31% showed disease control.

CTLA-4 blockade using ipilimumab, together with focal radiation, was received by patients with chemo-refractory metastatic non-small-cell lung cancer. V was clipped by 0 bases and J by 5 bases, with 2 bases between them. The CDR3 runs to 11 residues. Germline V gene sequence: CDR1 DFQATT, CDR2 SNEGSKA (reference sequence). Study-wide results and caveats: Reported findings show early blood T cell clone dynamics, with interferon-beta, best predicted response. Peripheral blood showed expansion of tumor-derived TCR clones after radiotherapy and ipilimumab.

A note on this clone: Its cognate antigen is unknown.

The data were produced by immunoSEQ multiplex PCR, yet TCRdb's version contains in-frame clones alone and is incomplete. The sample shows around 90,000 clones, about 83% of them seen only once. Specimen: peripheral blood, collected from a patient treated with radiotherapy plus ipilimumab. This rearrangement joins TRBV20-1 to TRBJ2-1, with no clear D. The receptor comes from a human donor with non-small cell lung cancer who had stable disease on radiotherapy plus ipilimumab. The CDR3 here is CSAREDNEQFF. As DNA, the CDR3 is TGCAGTGCTAGAGAGGACAATGAGCAGTTCTTC.